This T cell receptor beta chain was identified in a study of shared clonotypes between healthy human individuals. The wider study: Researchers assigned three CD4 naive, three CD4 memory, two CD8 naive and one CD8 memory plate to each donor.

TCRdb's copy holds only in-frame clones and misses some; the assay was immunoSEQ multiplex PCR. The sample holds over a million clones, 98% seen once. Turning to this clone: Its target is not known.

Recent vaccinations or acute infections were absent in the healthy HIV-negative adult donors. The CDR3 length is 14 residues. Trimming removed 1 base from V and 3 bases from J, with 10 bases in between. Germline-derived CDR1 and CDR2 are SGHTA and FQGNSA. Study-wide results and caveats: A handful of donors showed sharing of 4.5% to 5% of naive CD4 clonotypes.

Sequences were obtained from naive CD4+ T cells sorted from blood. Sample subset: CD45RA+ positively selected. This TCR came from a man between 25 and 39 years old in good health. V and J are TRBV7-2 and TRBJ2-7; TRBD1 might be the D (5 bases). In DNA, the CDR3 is TGTGCCAGCAGCTTAGTCAGGGTTTACTACGAGCAGTACTTC. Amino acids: CASSLVRVYYEQYF.